Shown below are 24 T cell receptor beta chains from a single sample sequenced in a study of early T cells in non-severe SARS-CoV-2 infection. MiXCR, run by TCRdb on the 5' RACE reads, gives a single entry per CDR3 protein. The sample consists of about 84,000 distinct CDR3 sequences, 12% of them appearing once. Source material: whole blood. These receptors came from an adult who was a healthcare worker with PCR-confirmed SARS-CoV-2 infection or an uninfected control (not recorded which).

This clonotype has a count of ten or more. This rearrangement joins TRBV27 to TRBJ1-6, with D possibly being TRBD1 (5 bases). CDR3 length: 16 amino acids. The V end lost 2 bases, the J end lost 3 bases, and 11 bases lay between the germline ends. The germline gives CDR1 MNHEY, CDR2 SMNVEV (reference sequence). The CDR3 DNA reads TGTGCCAGCAGTTTAGCCCGACAGAGCTATAATTCACCCCTCCACTTT. Encoded protein: CASSLARQSYNSPLHF.

This chain uses TRBV28 with TRBJ1-2; D unresolved. CDR3 length: 12 residues. Germline CDR1 is MDHEN and CDR2 is SYDVKM. V lost 6 bases and J lost 2, with 7 bases in between. CDR3 sequence: CASSRSNYGYTF. The CDR3 bases are TGTGCCAGCAGCCGGTCGAACTATGGCTACACCTTC.

The chain combines TRBV19 with TRBJ2-7, with D perhaps assigned TRBD1 or TRBD2 (5 bases each). Germline V gene lookup returns CDR1 LNHDA and CDR2 SQIVND (reference sequence). The CDR3 runs to 14 residues. Trimming left V 3 bases short and J 1 base short, with 10 bases between. CDR3 protein: CASSIGTLSYEQYF. CDR3 DNA sequence: TGTGCCAGTAGTATCGGGACGCTTTCCTACGAGCAGTACTTC.

This clonotype was recorded at least ten times. The V gene is TRBV2, the J gene TRBJ2-5; TRBD2 agrees at 13 bases. There are 14 residues in the CDR3. The germline V gene has CDR1 SNHLY and CDR2 FYNNEI. J gave up 5 bases and V 5 bases, and 2 bases lay outside the gene matches. The CDR3 spells CASSTSGRGETQYF. The CDR3 DNA sequence: TGTGCCAGCAGTACTAGCGGGAGGGGCGAGACCCAGTACTTC. Using reference TRBV2 and TRBJ2-5 for the parts outside the CDR3, the full variable domain is EPEVTQTPSHQVTQMGQEVILRCVPISNHLYFYWYRQILGQKVEFLVSFYNNEISEKSEIFDDQFSVERPDGSNFTLKIRSTKLEDSAMYFCASSTSGRGETQYFGPGTRLLVL.

V is TRBV7-8 and J is TRBJ2-2; TRBD2 aligns across 7 bases. V lost 3 bases to trimming and J lost 6 bases; unmatched junction nucleotides: 7. The CDR3 is 15 residues long. In germline, CDR1 is SGHVS, CDR2 FQNEAQ. The CDR3 sequence is CASSLGLISSGELFF. CDR3 sequence (DNA): TGTGCCAGCAGCTTGGGACTAATTTCTTCCGGGGAGCTGTTTTTT.

The sample holds many counts of this clonotype. The chain recombines TRBV13 with TRBJ1-6; TRBD1 is a possible D gene (6 bases). Germline V gene lookup returns CDR1 PRHDT and CDR2 FYEKMQ (reference sequence). The V gene lost 3 bases and the J gene lost 10 bases, with 13 bases spanning the gap. This CDR3 has 14 amino acids. The CDR3 spells CASSLQGKRSPLHF. As DNA, the CDR3 is TGTGCCAGCAGCTTGCAGGGGAAAAGGTCACCCCTCCACTTT.

A few counts support this clonotype. The rearrangement links TRBV7-6 to TRBJ2-7; 7 nucleotides agree with TRBD2. In germline, CDR1 is SGHVS, CDR2 FNYEAQ. The CDR3 contains 15 residues. With 1 base clipped from V and 5 bases from J, the junction kept 8 bases outside the gene matches. CDR3 sequence: CASSLESGKPHEQYF. The CDR3 DNA follows: TGTGCCAGCAGCTTAGAGAGCGGGAAGCCCCACGAGCAGTACTTC.

The V and J genes are TRBV19 and TRBJ2-2, with TRBD1 as a possible D gene (6 bases). The ends were cut back, 5 bases at V and 3 bases at J, with 13 bases in the middle. CDR1 and CDR2 (germline): LNHDA, SQIVND (reference sequence). The CDR3 is 15 residues long. CDR3 coding DNA: TGTGCCAGTAGTTTACGACAGGACTACACCGGGGAGCTGTTTTTT. Translated: CASSLRQDYTGELFF.

This clonotype was observed at least ten times. The chain couples TRBV7-8 to TRBJ2-3, with 12 bases identical to TRBD2. Germline CDR1 is SGHVS and CDR2 is FQNEAQ. V gave up 6 bases and J gave up 5 bases; unmatched junction bases: 6. CDR3 size: 15 residues. The CDR3 here is CASSRTSGTLDTQYF. The CDR3 bases are TGTGCCAGCAGTCGGACTAGCGGGACTCTAGATACGCAGTATTTT.

This clonotype was counted between two and nine times. The V gene is TRBV7-9, the J gene TRBJ2-2, with D possibly TRBD2 on 6 matching bases. CDR3 length equals 16 residues. Germline V gives CDR1 SEHNR, CDR2 FQNEAQ (reference sequence). Trimming left V 4 bases short and J 0 bases short, with 12 bases between. CDR3 protein: CASSWGETANTGELFF. CDR3 in DNA: TGTGCCAGCAGCTGGGGGGAGACTGCGAACACCGGGGAGCTGTTTTTT. The full variable domain, with the rest looked up from reference TRBV7-9 and TRBJ2-2, is DTGVSQNPRHKITKRGQNVTFRCDPISEHNRLYWYRQTLGQGPEFLTYFQNEAQLEKSRLLSDRFSAERPKGSFSTLEIQRTEQGDSAMYLCASSWGETANTGELFFGEGSRLTVL.

This clonotype was counted ten times or more. The V call is TRBV28, the J call TRBJ2-7, with D possibly being TRBD2 (5 bases). CDR1 is MDHEN, CDR2 SYDVKM, per germline. The CDR3 sequence is 12 residues long. Trimming removed 9 bases from V and 2 bases from J, with 11 bases in between. The CDR3 coding sequence is TGTGCCAGTAAAGAGGGAGCCTACGAGCAGTACTTC. It is translated as CASKEGAYEQYF.

The genes are TRBV6-5 and TRBJ2-7, with D possibly matching TRBD2 (5 bases). CDR3 size: 14 residues. Germline lookup yields CDR1 MNHEY and CDR2 SVGAGI. Trimming removed 0 bases at V and 2 bases at J, with 8 bases between. The CDR3 here is CASSYSGLPYEQYF. In DNA, the CDR3 is TGTGCCAGCAGTTACTCTGGACTGCCCTACGAGCAGTACTTC.

This clonotype was seen a few times. This chain links TRBV15 with TRBJ1-6, with TRBD1 as a possible D gene (6 bases). This CDR3 has 17 residues. V was clipped by 0 bases and J by 6 bases, with 15 bases between them. Germline CDR1 reads LNHNV; CDR2 reads YYDKDF (reference sequence). In DNA, the CDR3 is TGTGCCACCAGCAGAGAGACAGGTCGGAGTTTTAATTCACCCCTCCACTTT. Its translation is CATSRETGRSFNSPLHF.

The chain employs TRBV10-3 and TRBJ2-5; the D is unclear. Trimming left V 8 bases short and J 1 base short, with 5 bases between. The CDR3 is 11 residues long. Germline CDR1 reads ENHRY; CDR2 reads SYGVKD. The CDR3 is CAIGRQETQYF. The CDR3 bases are TGTGCCATCGGCCGCCAAGAGACCCAGTACTTC.

This chain connects TRBV6-5 to TRBJ1-5; no clear D gene. CDR1 is MNHEY and CDR2 is SVGAGI in the germline V gene. There are 11 residues in the CDR3. V dropped 8 bases and J dropped 7 bases, with 9 bases sitting between them. The CDR3 reads CASGSTQPQHF. The DNA of the CDR3 is TGTGCCAGCGGCTCCACGCAGCCCCAGCATTTT.

This clonotype was seen at least ten times. V and J are TRBV7-8 and TRBJ1-5; possibly TRBD1 for D (6 bases). V was shortened by 5 bases and J by 0 bases, with 14 bases between the two germline ends. The germline V gene encodes CDR1 SGHVS and CDR2 FQNEAQ. The CDR3 runs 16 residues. The chain's CDR3 is CASSPQTGYSNQPQHF. CDR3 DNA sequence: TGTGCCAGCAGCCCGCAGACAGGCTATAGCAATCAGCCCCAGCATTTT.

This clonotype was counted many times. The CDR3 region is CASSSGGTTDTQYF. For the CDR3, the DNA is TGTGCCAGCAGCTCCGGGGGGACCACAGATACGCAGTATTTT. The chain carries TRBV6-2 or TRBV6-3 and TRBJ2-3; 7 positions match TRBD2. With V trimmed by 6 bases and J by 2 bases, 5 bases remained unmatched. Germline CDR1 reads MNHEY; CDR2 reads SVGEGT. This CDR3 has 14 amino acids.

The chain recombines TRBV12-3 or TRBV12-4 with TRBJ1-1, with 7 bases lining up with TRBD1. CDR3 length equals 15 residues. Germline trimming cut 6 bases from V and 0 bases from J; bases unmatched to any gene: 7. In DNA form, the CDR3 reads TGTGCCAGCAGAAACAGGGGCGCCATGAACACTGAAGCTTTCTTT. Its protein is CASRNRGAMNTEAFF.

This clonotype was observed a handful of times. This chain links TRBV5-4 with TRBJ2-3; D remains ambiguous. The CDR3 consists of 15 residues. Germline values: CDR1 SGHNT, CDR2 YYREEE (reference sequence). V gave up 4 bases and J gave up 1 base, with 13 bases separating them. The CDR3 DNA sequence: TGTGCCAGCAGCCCTTCTACCGCCGGCACAGATACGCAGTATTTT. Translation: CASSPSTAGTDTQYF.

The V and J genes are TRBV5-1 and TRBJ1-2; D may be TRBD1 (6 bases). The CDR3 length is 13 residues. V lost 7 bases and J lost 1, with 11 bases in between. Germline V lookup: CDR1 SGHRS, CDR2 YFSETQ. The CDR3 spells CASGSDSNYGYTF. The CDR3 coding sequence is TGCGCCAGCGGATCGGACAGTAACTATGGCTACACCTTC.

This clonotype appeared a few times. The junction shows a germline mismatch at one end, possibly a read error. This chain joins TRBV6-4 and TRBJ2-3, with 10 nucleotides matching TRBD2. The V gene's germline CDR1 is MRHNA and CDR2 SNTAGT. CDR3 length equals 16 residues. The CDR3 spells CANSVLAGATSDTQYF. The CDR3 bases are TGTGCCAACAGTGTTCTAGCGGGGGCAACATCCGATACGCAGTATTTT.

This clonotype was detected many times. This chain uses TRBV19 with TRBJ2-3; 8 bases are shared with TRBD2. Germline values: CDR1 LNHDA, CDR2 SQIVND (reference sequence). CDR3 length: 15 amino acids. J lost 1 base, V lost 3 bases, and 3 bases had no gene match. The CDR3 sequence: CASSINGRGTDTQYF. In DNA, the CDR3 is TGTGCCAGTAGTATCAACGGGAGGGGCACAGATACGCAGTATTTT.

The rearrangement links TRBV9 to TRBJ2-3; 11 bases are shared with TRBD2. CDR1 and CDR2 from the germline V gene are SGDLS and YYNGEE. The CDR3 sequence is 15 residues long. The junction had 5 bases not matched to a gene; V was cut back by 2 bases and J by 6 bases. This chain's CDR3 is CASSVLAGGPDTQYF. As DNA, the CDR3 is TGTGCCAGCAGCGTCCTAGCGGGAGGTCCTGATACGCAGTATTTT.

The chain recombines TRBV2 with TRBJ2-1; TRBD2 aligns across 7 bases. CDR3 length: 16 amino acids. Germline V CDR1 and CDR2: SNHLY, FYNNEI. J lost 5 bases, V lost 10 bases, and 17 bases had no gene match. Here the CDR3 reads CAIQRERLAENNEQFF. CDR3 DNA: TGTGCCATCCAGAGAGAGCGGCTAGCGGAGAACAATGAGCAGTTCTTC.